This TCR beta chain was retrieved from a study of blood T cells in healthy people across ages. The CDR3 is 13 amino acids. V lost 4 bases and J 5 bases, leaving 14 bases between the germline ends. The V gene's germline CDR1 is GTSNPN and CDR2 SVGIG (reference sequence). A second PCR of about 6 to 11 cycles used a sample-barcoded 5' primer and a J-beta primer mix. The authors tagged each cDNA molecule using a template-switch adaptor with 12 random nucleotides. TCRdb re-analysed the 5' RACE reads in MiXCR, keeping a single row per CDR3 protein. The table has about 1.7 million distinct CDR3 sequences, approximately 28% seen once.

The chain is built from TRBV30 and TRBJ1-2, with D uncertain. The material sequenced was blood. The receptor's source is a woman aged 25 to 39 in good health. The CDR3 loop reads CAWKTPGRYGYTF. The DNA of the CDR3 is TGTGCCTGGAAGACGCCCGGGCGATATGGCTACACCTTC.